The present T cell receptor beta chain was sequenced within a study of regulatory T cells in long-lasting Graves disease. The overall study: Graves' patients, newly diagnosed, had taken antithyroid drugs under 3 months.

This clonotype was picked up many times. Its antigen is not identified. For TCR beta, libraries came from iRepertoire HTBI primers and Arm-PCR of CDR3 regions. TCRdb itself ran the multiplex PCR reads through MiXCR, one entry per CDR3 protein. The table has about 400,000 distinct CDR3 sequences, around 16% seen once; the top ten hold 20% to 25%. Study-wide results and caveats: The study found TRBV28, TRBJ1-2 and TRBJ2-5 favored in persistent disease. Fewer public clonotypes were shared by new patients (roughly 970) than by persistent patients (roughly 2,500). Lower TCR diversity characterized persistent Graves' patients relative to newly diagnosed patients.

V trimming: 8 bases; J trimming: 2 bases; junction bases outside the gene matches: 11. The CDR3 covers 15 residues. Germline CDR1 is MDHEN and CDR2 is SYDVKM. Stated time point: newly diagnosed GD, antithyroid drugs for less than 3 months. Preparation of the TCR library used RNA extracted from PBMCs. The TCR originated in a female donor with Graves disease. This specimen was peripheral blood mononuclear cells (PBMCs), taken at new diagnosis, from a patient treated with antithyroid drugs. This chain joins TRBV28 and TRBJ2-7, with 8 bases identical to TRBD1. The CDR3 coding sequence is TGTGCCAGCGAAGCAGACGACAGGGGAACCTACGAGCAGTACTTC. It codes for CASEADDRGTYEQYF.